This T cell receptor beta chain stems from a study of blood T cell repertoires in COVID-19. Some clones are missing from TCRdb's copy, which holds only in-frame ones; the method was immunoSEQ multiplex PCR. The sample contains approximately 220,000 clones, 85% to 90% of which appear only once. The CDR3 is 13 residues long. CDR1 LNHDA and CDR2 SQIVND come from the germline V gene (reference sequence). V was trimmed by 3 bases and J by 10 bases, leaving 15 bases between them. The sample comprised PBMCs or T cells enriched from blood (not recorded which). The source is a woman aged 25 to 39 with acute COVID-19. This chain joins TRBV19 and TRBJ1-2; the D is unclear. CDR3 sequence: CASSITGEPYYTF. The DNA for the CDR3 is TGTGCCAGTAGTATCACCGGGGAGCCGTACTACACCTTC.